The entry below describes one T cell receptor (beta chain). The antigen is undetermined. The data were taken from a study of siplizumab effects on memory and regulatory T cells. Study observations and caveats: Some alloreactive sequences were traceable to unstimulated CD4+ memory cells, and siplizumab significantly reduced them. Mapping to unstimulated subsets was achieved for only a minor fraction of alloreactive clones.

The data were produced by immunoSEQ multiplex PCR, yet TCRdb's version contains in-frame clones alone and is incomplete. This table has 90,000 to 130,000 clones, roughly 92% appearing once. V lost 0 bases, J lost 1 base, and 10 bases stayed unmatched. The CDR3 runs to 19 residues. In germline, CDR1 is SGHVS, CDR2 FQNEAQ. V and J are TRBV7-8 and TRBJ1-5; 9 bases line up with TRBD1. Sequenced: CD4+ T cells sorted from blood. The TCR sequence derives from a human donor in good health. The CDR3, as DNA: TGTGCCAGCAGCTTAGCGCGGAGGACAGGGGATGTAAGCAATCAGCCCCAGCATTTT. Amino acids: CASSLARRTGDVSNQPQHF.